The present T cell receptor (beta chain) was sequenced within a study of blood T cell repertoires in COVID-19. Study at large: Sources were T cells, B-cell-depleted T cells, or PBMCs; the material itself was cDNA or gDNA.

Profiling relied on immunoSEQ multiplex PCR, and the TCRdb table lists in-frame clones only, not all of them. The repertoire holds 150,000 to 200,000 clones, with 70% to 90% as singletons. This clone was counted only a few times. The CDR3 loop spans 17 amino acids. Germline V lookup: CDR1 MNHNY, CDR2 SVGAGI (reference sequence). V trimming: 5 bases; J trimming: 10 bases; junction bases outside the gene matches: 16. The receptor was derived from a woman in her twenties or thirties with acute or convalescent COVID-19. The rearrangement joins TRBV6-6 to TRBJ1-4, with TRBD1 matching 10 bases. The sequenced sample was peripheral blood. Here the CDR3 DNA reads TGTGCCAGCAGTCGCCAGCCCCCGGGACAGGGGAGGGGAAAACTGTTTTTT. It yields the protein CASSRQPPGQGRGKLFF.